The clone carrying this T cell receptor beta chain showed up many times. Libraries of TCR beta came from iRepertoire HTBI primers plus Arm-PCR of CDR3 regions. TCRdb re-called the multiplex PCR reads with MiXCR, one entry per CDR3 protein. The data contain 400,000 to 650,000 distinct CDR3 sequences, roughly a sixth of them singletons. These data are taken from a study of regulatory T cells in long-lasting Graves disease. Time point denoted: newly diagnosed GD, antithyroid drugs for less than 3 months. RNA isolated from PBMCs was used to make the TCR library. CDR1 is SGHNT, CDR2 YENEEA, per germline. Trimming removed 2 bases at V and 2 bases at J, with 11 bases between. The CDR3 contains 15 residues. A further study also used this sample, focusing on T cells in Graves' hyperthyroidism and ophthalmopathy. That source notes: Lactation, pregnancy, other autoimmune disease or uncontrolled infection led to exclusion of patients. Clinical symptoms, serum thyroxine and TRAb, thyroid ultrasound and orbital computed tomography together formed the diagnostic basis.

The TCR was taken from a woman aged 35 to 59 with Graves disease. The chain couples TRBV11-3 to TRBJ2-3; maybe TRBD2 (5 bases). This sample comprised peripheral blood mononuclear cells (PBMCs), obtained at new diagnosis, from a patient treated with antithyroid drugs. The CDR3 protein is CASSLLGRNTDTQYF. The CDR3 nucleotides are TGTGCCAGCAGCTTACTGGGGAGAAACACAGATACGCAGTATTTT.